This TCR beta chain emerged from a study of identical twins. Each donor (without exception) was a healthy Caucasian. Trimming left V 1 base short and J 7 bases short, with 5 bases between. The CDR3 is 12 residues long. Germline V gene lookup returns CDR1 MNHEY and CDR2 SVGEGT. Points on this clonotype: The antigen is undetermined.

TCRdb analysed the 5' RACE reads with MiXCR anew, one entry per CDR3 protein. The sample holds about 790,000 distinct CDR3 sequences, 15% to 20% seen once. The study's findings and limits: Out-of-frame alpha sequences shared between twins exhibited an excess of low generation probability.

These same data were also listed under a study on T cells expressing NK-cell markers.

The receptor was derived from a woman aged 18-35 years in good health. Sample: PBMCs. This chain joins TRBV6-2 or TRBV6-3 and TRBJ2-1, with D unclear. CDR3 DNA sequence: TGTGCCAGCAGTTACTTTCGTAATGAGCAGTTCTTC. Amino acids: CASSYFRNEQFF.